This T cell receptor beta chain was obtained from a study of shared clonotypes between healthy human individuals. Measured with immunoSEQ multiplex PCR; TCRdb has only the in-frame clones, and not every one. The sample lists roughly 2.4 million clones, approximately 95% occurring once. In regard to this clone: Within the sample, other DNA sequences also encode this same CDR3.

The clonotype originates from a man younger than 30 in good health. Material for sequencing was naive CD4+ T cells sorted from blood. The subset denotes: CD45RA+ positively selected.

In nucleotides, the CDR3 is TGCAGTGCCGGGGTGGAGACCCAGTACTTC. Protein sequence: CSAGVETQYF. The chain uses TRBV20-1 and TRBJ2-5; D is possibly TRBD2 (5 bases). V shed 6 bases and J shed 5 bases, with 7 bases lying between them. The CDR3 is 10 residues long. From germline, CDR1 is DFQATT and CDR2 SNEGSKA (reference sequence).